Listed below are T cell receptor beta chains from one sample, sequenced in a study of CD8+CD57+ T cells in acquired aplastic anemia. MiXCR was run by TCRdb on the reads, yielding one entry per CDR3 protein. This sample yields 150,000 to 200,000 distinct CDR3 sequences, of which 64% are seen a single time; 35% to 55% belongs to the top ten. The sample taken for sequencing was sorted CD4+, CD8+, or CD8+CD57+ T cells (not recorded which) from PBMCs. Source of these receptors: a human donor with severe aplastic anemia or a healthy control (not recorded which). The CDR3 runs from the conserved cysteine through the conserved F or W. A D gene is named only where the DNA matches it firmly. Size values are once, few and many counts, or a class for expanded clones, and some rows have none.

cdr3_aa: CASSIIVPRSNQPQHF
cdr3_nt: TGTGCCAGTAGTATTATTGTCCCGAGGAGCAATCAGCCCCAGCATTTT
j_call: TRBJ1-5
clone_size: NA
d_call: NA
v_call: TRBV19

cdr3_aa: CASGLVLGHEQYF
cdr3_nt: TGTGCTAGTGGTTTGGTCCTGGGGCACGAGCAGTACTTC
j_call: TRBJ2-7
clone_size: many
d_call: NA
v_call: TRBV12-5

cdr3_aa: CASSPRQGPDQPQHF
cdr3_nt: TGCGCCAGCAGCCCGAGACAGGGCCCGGATCAGCCCCAGCATTTT
j_call: TRBJ1-5
clone_size: NA
d_call: TRBD1
v_call: TRBV4-1

cdr3_aa: CASSPSRAGRRNTEAFF
cdr3_nt: TGTGCCAGCAGCCCAAGTCGGGCAGGGAGGCGGAACACTGAAGCTTTCTTT
j_call: TRBJ1-1
clone_size: NA
d_call: NA
v_call: TRBV7-9

cdr3_aa: CATSQDNQPQHF
cdr3_nt: TGTGCCACCAGCCAGGACAATCAGCCCCAGCATTTT
j_call: TRBJ1-5
clone_size: NA
d_call: NA
v_call: TRBV15

cdr3_aa: CASSLPGGNEQFF
cdr3_nt: TGTGCCAGCAGCTTACCAGGGGGCAATGAGCAGTTCTTC
j_call: TRBJ2-1
clone_size: many
d_call: TRBD1
v_call: TRBV7-9

cdr3_aa: CASSSPLGGGRYEQYF
cdr3_nt: TGTGCCAGCAGCTCACCCCTCGGAGGGGGTCGGTACGAGCAGTACTTC
j_call: TRBJ2-7
clone_size: many
d_call: NA
v_call: TRBV7-6

cdr3_aa: CASRFRTGSYEQYF
cdr3_nt: TGTGCCAGCAGATTTCGGACAGGGAGCTACGAGCAGTACTTC
j_call: TRBJ2-7
clone_size: NA
d_call: TRBD1
v_call: TRBV12-3/TRBV12-4

cdr3_aa: CASSSPGVWEKLFF
cdr3_nt: TGTGCCAGCAGCTCCCCGGGGGTATGGGAAAAACTGTTTTTT
j_call: TRBJ1-4
clone_size: many
d_call: NA
v_call: TRBV7-9

cdr3_aa: CVSSGSGGAIREQYF
cdr3_nt: TGTGTCAGCAGCGGAAGCGGGGGGGCGATCCGAGAGCAGTACTTC
j_call: TRBJ2-7
clone_size: NA
d_call: TRBD2
v_call: TRBV7-8

cdr3_aa: CASSLSHISNQPQHF
cdr3_nt: TGTGCCAGCAGTTTAAGTCATATTAGCAATCAGCCCCAGCATTTT
j_call: TRBJ1-5
clone_size: NA
d_call: NA
v_call: TRBV12-3/TRBV12-4

cdr3_aa: CASSPARDYGYTF
cdr3_nt: TGTGCCAGCAGCCCTGCCAGGGACTATGGCTACACCTTC
j_call: TRBJ1-2
clone_size: NA
d_call: NA
v_call: TRBV7-9

cdr3_aa: CASSIAVGQAANTGELFF
cdr3_nt: TGTGCCAGTAGTATAGCCGTGGGACAGGCCGCGAACACCGGGGAGCTGTTTTTT
j_call: TRBJ2-2
clone_size: once
d_call: TRBD1
v_call: TRBV19

cdr3_aa: CASSPRTGGYYEQYF
cdr3_nt: TGTGCCAGCAGTCCGAGGACAGGGGGCTATTACGAGCAGTACTTC
j_call: TRBJ2-7
clone_size: many
d_call: TRBD1
v_call: TRBV27

cdr3_aa: CATSRSVEGGTSYEQYF
cdr3_nt: TGTGCCACCAGCAGAAGCGTTGAAGGGGGTACCTCCTACGAGCAGTACTTC
j_call: TRBJ2-7
clone_size: NA
d_call: NA
v_call: TRBV15

cdr3_aa: CASSLGEGGPYGYTF
cdr3_nt: TGCGCCAGCAGCTTGGGAGAGGGAGGGCCATATGGCTACACCTTC
j_call: TRBJ1-2
clone_size: NA
d_call: NA
v_call: TRBV5-1

cdr3_aa: CAISEPPTSGSRELFF
cdr3_nt: TGTGCCATCAGTGAGCCTCCGACTAGCGGGAGCAGGGAGCTGTTTTTT
j_call: TRBJ2-2
clone_size: NA
d_call: TRBD2
v_call: TRBV10-3

cdr3_aa: CAWNRVGGTDTQYF
cdr3_nt: TGTGCCTGGAATAGGGTTGGGGGCACAGATACGCAGTATTTT
j_call: TRBJ2-3
clone_size: NA
d_call: NA
v_call: TRBV30

cdr3_aa: CASRSRQGAYEQYF
cdr3_nt: TGTGCCAGCCGGTCACGACAGGGGGCATACGAGCAGTACTTC
j_call: TRBJ2-7
clone_size: NA
d_call: TRBD1
v_call: TRBV7-3

cdr3_aa: CASSPRTGFVETQYF
cdr3_nt: TGTGCCAGCAGCCCGAGGACCGGATTTGTGGAGACCCAGTACTTC
j_call: TRBJ2-5
clone_size: once
d_call: NA
v_call: TRBV11-1

cdr3_aa: CSARVWGGNNEKLFF
cdr3_nt: TGCAGTGCTAGGGTATGGGGAGGGAATAATGAAAAACTGTTTTTT
j_call: TRBJ1-4
clone_size: NA
d_call: NA
v_call: TRBV20-1

cdr3_aa: CATSPTSITYNEQFF
cdr3_nt: TGTGCCACCAGCCCAACTAGCATCACCTACAATGAGCAGTTCTTC
j_call: TRBJ2-1
clone_size: NA
d_call: NA
v_call: TRBV15

cdr3_aa: CAWTLQGFNYGYTF
cdr3_nt: TGTGCCTGGACCCTACAGGGTTTTAACTATGGCTACACCTTC
j_call: TRBJ1-2
clone_size: NA
d_call: NA
v_call: TRBV30

cdr3_aa: CASRVSSTDTQYF
cdr3_nt: TGTGCCAGCAGAGTCTCTAGCACAGATACGCAGTATTTT
j_call: TRBJ2-3
clone_size: NA
d_call: NA
v_call: TRBV5-8

cdr3_aa: CASSLGQGVTYEQYF
cdr3_nt: TGTGCCAGCAGCCTGGGACAGGGGGTAACTTACGAGCAGTACTTC
j_call: TRBJ2-7
clone_size: many
d_call: TRBD1
v_call: TRBV5-8

cdr3_aa: CASSAISTGELFF
cdr3_nt: TGTGCCAGCAGCGCAATATCCACCGGGGAGCTGTTTTTT
j_call: TRBJ2-2
clone_size: NA
d_call: NA
v_call: TRBV7-3

cdr3_aa: CASSEGSMVDTQYF
cdr3_nt: TGTGCCAGCAGTGAAGGTTCTATGGTAGATACGCAGTATTTT
j_call: TRBJ2-3
clone_size: NA
d_call: NA
v_call: TRBV2

cdr3_aa: CASSLGLRLAGKETQYF
cdr3_nt: TGTGCCAGCAGCTTAGGTCTGCGACTAGCGGGAAAAGAGACCCAGTACTTC
j_call: TRBJ2-5
clone_size: NA
d_call: TRBD2
v_call: TRBV7-8

cdr3_aa: CASSDTGAYNSPLHF
cdr3_nt: TGTGCCAGCAGTGATACCGGAGCGTATAATTCACCCCTCCACTTT
j_call: TRBJ1-6
clone_size: few
d_call: NA
v_call: TRBV2

cdr3_aa: CASSLGLAGGNEYF
cdr3_nt: TGTGCCAGCAGCTTAGGACTAGCGGGCGGTAATGAGTACTTC
j_call: TRBJ2-5
clone_size: NA
d_call: TRBD2
v_call: TRBV7-9

cdr3_aa: CASTPGLAGPYEQYF
cdr3_nt: TGTGCCAGCACTCCGGGACTAGCGGGACCCTACGAGCAGTACTTC
j_call: TRBJ2-7
clone_size: NA
d_call: TRBD2
v_call: TRBV2

cdr3_aa: CASIGGLGQPQHF
cdr3_nt: TGTGCCAGTATAGGGGGATTGGGTCAGCCCCAGCATTTT
j_call: TRBJ1-5
clone_size: medium-sized
d_call: NA
v_call: TRBV19

cdr3_aa: CATKSQGRNSPLHF
cdr3_nt: TGTGCCACTAAATCACAGGGGCGGAATTCACCCCTCCACTTT
j_call: TRBJ1-6
clone_size: NA
d_call: TRBD1
v_call: TRBV19

cdr3_aa: CATSEGSVGELFF
cdr3_nt: TGTGCCACCAGTGAGGGTTCCGTCGGGGAGCTGTTTTTT
j_call: TRBJ2-2
clone_size: NA
d_call: NA
v_call: TRBV24-1

cdr3_aa: CASSLTRDRGGDTQYF
cdr3_nt: TGTGCCAGCAGCTTAACCCGGGACAGGGGTGGCGATACGCAGTATTTT
j_call: TRBJ2-3
clone_size: NA
d_call: TRBD1
v_call: TRBV7-3

cdr3_aa: CASSLDGGLVASPLHF
cdr3_nt: TGTGCCAGCAGCTTAGACGGGGGACTGGTCGCTTCACCCCTCCACTTT
j_call: TRBJ1-6
clone_size: few
d_call: NA
v_call: TRBV7-2

cdr3_aa: CSVAGQGNYEQYF
cdr3_nt: TGCAGCGTCGCGGGACAGGGGAACTACGAGCAGTACTTC
j_call: TRBJ2-7
clone_size: NA
d_call: TRBD1
v_call: TRBV29-1

cdr3_aa: CASSEGTDTQYF
cdr3_nt: TGTGCCAGCAGTGAAGGGACAGATACGCAGTATTTT
j_call: TRBJ2-3
clone_size: few
d_call: NA
v_call: TRBV2

cdr3_aa: CASGIPTGHYEQYF
cdr3_nt: TGTGCCAGCGGAATACCGACAGGGCACTACGAGCAGTACTTC
j_call: TRBJ2-7
clone_size: many
d_call: TRBD1
v_call: TRBV6-4

cdr3_aa: CASSLLDLMFF
cdr3_nt: TGTGCCAGCAGCCTTCTGGACCTAATGTTTTTT
j_call: TRBJ1-4
clone_size: NA
d_call: NA
v_call: TRBV12-3/TRBV12-4

cdr3_aa: CSVGGGNTEAFF
cdr3_nt: TGCAGCGTTGGAGGGGGCAACACTGAAGCTTTCTTT
j_call: TRBJ1-1
clone_size: many
d_call: TRBD1
v_call: TRBV29-1

cdr3_aa: CASSLQGDFNSPLHF
cdr3_nt: TGTGCCAGCAGCTTACAGGGAGACTTTAATTCACCCCTCCACTTT
j_call: TRBJ1-6
clone_size: NA
d_call: NA
v_call: TRBV7-2

cdr3_aa: CSARAGPSYNEQFF
cdr3_nt: TGCAGTGCTAGGGCGGGGCCCTCCTACAATGAGCAGTTCTTC
j_call: TRBJ2-1
clone_size: NA
d_call: NA
v_call: TRBV20-1

cdr3_aa: CASSDGVNSPLHF
cdr3_nt: TGTGCCAGCAGTGATGGGGTCAATTCACCCCTCCACTTT
j_call: TRBJ1-6
clone_size: NA
d_call: NA
v_call: TRBV2

cdr3_aa: CATSRALGGVGGGYTF
cdr3_nt: TGTGCCACCAGCAGAGCGCTCGGGGGGGTAGGTGGTGGCTACACCTTC
j_call: TRBJ1-2
clone_size: NA
d_call: NA
v_call: TRBV15

cdr3_aa: CSASAPLLPNQPQHF
cdr3_nt: TGCAGTGCTAGTGCCCCCCTACTCCCAAATCAGCCCCAGCATTTT
j_call: TRBJ1-5
clone_size: many
d_call: NA
v_call: TRBV20-1

cdr3_aa: CASSFSGSSYNSPLHF
cdr3_nt: TGTGCCAGCAGCTTTTCTGGGAGCTCCTATAATTCACCCCTCCACTTT
j_call: TRBJ1-6
clone_size: once
d_call: NA
v_call: TRBV7-2

cdr3_aa: CASSGWTGGDEQFF
cdr3_nt: TGTGCCAGCAGCGGATGGACAGGGGGCGATGAGCAGTTCTTC
j_call: TRBJ2-1
clone_size: NA
d_call: TRBD1
v_call: TRBV9

cdr3_aa: CASNPTGVMSGELFF
cdr3_nt: TGTGCCAGCAATCCGACAGGGGTGATGTCCGGGGAGCTGTTTTTT
j_call: TRBJ2-2
clone_size: NA
d_call: TRBD1
v_call: TRBV12-5

cdr3_aa: CSVEDPVIYEQYF
cdr3_nt: TGCAGCGTTGAAGATCCAGTAATCTACGAGCAGTACTTC
j_call: TRBJ2-7
clone_size: NA
d_call: NA
v_call: TRBV29-1

cdr3_aa: CATSSRYRGLVWDEQFF
cdr3_nt: TGTGCCACCAGCAGTCGTTACCGGGGACTAGTATGGGATGAGCAGTTCTTC
j_call: TRBJ2-1
clone_size: NA
d_call: TRBD2
v_call: TRBV15

cdr3_aa: CSAPGTLARDEQFF
cdr3_nt: TGCAGTGCTCCTGGGACTCTAGCGAGGGATGAGCAGTTCTTC
j_call: TRBJ2-1
clone_size: NA
d_call: NA
v_call: TRBV20-1

cdr3_aa: CASSATNSGGEQYF
cdr3_nt: TGTGCCAGCAGCGCAACAAATTCAGGGGGTGAGCAGTACTTC
j_call: TRBJ2-7
clone_size: many
d_call: TRBD1
v_call: TRBV9

cdr3_aa: CASSIWSGTDTQYF
cdr3_nt: TGTGCCAGTAGTATTTGGTCCGGCACAGATACGCAGTATTTT
j_call: TRBJ2-3
clone_size: NA
d_call: NA
v_call: TRBV19

cdr3_aa: CASSYQLVSTDTQYF
cdr3_nt: TGTGCCAGCAGCTACCAACTAGTTAGCACAGATACGCAGTATTTT
j_call: TRBJ2-3
clone_size: NA
d_call: NA
v_call: TRBV7-2

cdr3_aa: CASSPTGGSTYEQYF
cdr3_nt: TGTGCCAGCAGCCCCACTGGCGGGTCGACCTACGAGCAGTACTTC
j_call: TRBJ2-7
clone_size: few
d_call: NA
v_call: TRBV7-8